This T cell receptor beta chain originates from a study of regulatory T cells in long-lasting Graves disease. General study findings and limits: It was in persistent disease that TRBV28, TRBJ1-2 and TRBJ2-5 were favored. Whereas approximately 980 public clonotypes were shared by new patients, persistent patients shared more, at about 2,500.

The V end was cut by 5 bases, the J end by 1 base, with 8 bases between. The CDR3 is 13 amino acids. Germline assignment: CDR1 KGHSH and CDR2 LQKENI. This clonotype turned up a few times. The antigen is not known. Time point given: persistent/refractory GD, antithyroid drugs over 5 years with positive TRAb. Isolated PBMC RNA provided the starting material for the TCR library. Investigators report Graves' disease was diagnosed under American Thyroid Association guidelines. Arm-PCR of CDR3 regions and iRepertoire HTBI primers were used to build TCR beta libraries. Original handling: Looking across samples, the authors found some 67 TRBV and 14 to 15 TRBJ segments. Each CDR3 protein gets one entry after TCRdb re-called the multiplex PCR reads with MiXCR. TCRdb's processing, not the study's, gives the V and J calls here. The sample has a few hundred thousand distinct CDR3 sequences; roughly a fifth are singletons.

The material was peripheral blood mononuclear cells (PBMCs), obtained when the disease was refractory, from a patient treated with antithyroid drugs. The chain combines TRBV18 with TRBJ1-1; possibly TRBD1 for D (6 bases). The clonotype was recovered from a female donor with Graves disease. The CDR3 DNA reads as TGTGCCAGCTCAACAGGGTGGAACACTGAAGCTTTCTTT. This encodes CASSTGWNTEAFF.